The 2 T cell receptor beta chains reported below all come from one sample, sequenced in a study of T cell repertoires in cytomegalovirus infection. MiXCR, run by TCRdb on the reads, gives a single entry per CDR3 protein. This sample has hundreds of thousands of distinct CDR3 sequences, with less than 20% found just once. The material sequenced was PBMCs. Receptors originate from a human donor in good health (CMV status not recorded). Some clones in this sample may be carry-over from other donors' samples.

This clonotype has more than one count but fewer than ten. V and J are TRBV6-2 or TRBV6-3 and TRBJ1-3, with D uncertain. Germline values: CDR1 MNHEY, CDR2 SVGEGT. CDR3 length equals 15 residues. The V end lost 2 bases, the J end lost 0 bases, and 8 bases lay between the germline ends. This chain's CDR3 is CASSYGPFSGNTIYF. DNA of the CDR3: TGTGCCAGCAGTTACGGGCCTTTCTCTGGAAACACCATATATTTT.

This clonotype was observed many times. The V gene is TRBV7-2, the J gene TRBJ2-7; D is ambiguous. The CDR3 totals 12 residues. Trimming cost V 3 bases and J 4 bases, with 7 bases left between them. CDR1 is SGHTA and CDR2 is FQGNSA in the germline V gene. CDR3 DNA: TGTGCCAGCAGCTTCCCTCCTTACGAGCAGTACTTC. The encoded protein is CASSFPPYEQYF.